Following are 7 T cell receptor beta chains from one sample sequenced in a study of beta chain features in type 1 diabetes. Expressed TCRB transcripts were sequenced, since all the RNA that had been isolated was reverse transcribed. Assay: immunoSEQ multiplex PCR; the TCRdb copy retains only in-frame clones and omits some. The profile shows more than 100,000 clones, about a sixth of them singletons. Their cognate antigens are unknown. Findings of the study overall: Within each of all four CD4+ subsets, Type 1 diabetes patients had TCRB CDR3s that were moderately but significantly shorter.

Sequencing was done on a sample of central memory CD4+ T cells from blood. Receptors originate from a man in his thirties or forties with type 1 diabetes.

The chain carries TRBV9 and TRBJ2-2; unclear D gene. This CDR3 comprises 12 residues. The germline CDR1 and CDR2 sequences are SGDLS and YYNGEE. Deletions cut 0 bases from V and 6 bases from J, with 3 bases between. CDR3 coding DNA: TGTGCCAGCAGCGTAGTATCCGGGGAGCTGTTTTTT. Translated: CASSVVSGELFF.

Ten or more counts support this clone. The chain joins TRBV30 to TRBJ2-2, with TRBD1 identical over 8 bases. Unmatched junction bases numbered 3, after V lost 3 bases and J lost 0 bases. Germline V lookup: CDR1 GTSNPN, CDR2 SVGIG (reference sequence). CDR3 length: 15 residues. CDR3 region: CAWRPGQANTGELFF. In DNA form, the CDR3 reads TGTGCCTGGAGACCGGGACAGGCGAACACCGGGGAGCTGTTTTTT.

The chain is built from TRBV11-2 and TRBJ1-6, with D perhaps TRBD1 (6 bases). This CDR3 is 13 amino acids long. Trimming pared 3 bases from V and 13 bases from J, leaving 13 bases between. Germline V gene lookup returns CDR1 SGHAT and CDR2 FQNNGV. The CDR3 DNA reads as TGTGCCAGCAGCTTTGTTCGGGGGGCGCCCCTCCACTTT. Translated: CASSFVRGAPLHF.

In this sample, this clone turned up many times. The chain has TRBV7-9 and TRBJ1-1; D is unresolved. Trimming stripped 5 bases from V and 0 bases from J, with 16 bases between. CDR3 size: 16 residues. Germline V gene lookup returns CDR1 SEHNR and CDR2 FQNEAQ (reference sequence). In DNA form, the CDR3 reads TGTGCCAGCAGCGGAAGGTGGAGGGAACTGAACACTGAAGCTTTCTTT. This sequence encodes CASSGRWRELNTEAFF. The full variable domain, in which reference TRBV7-9 and TRBJ1-1 provide the parts outside the CDR3, is DTGVSQNPRHKITKRGQNVTFRCDPISEHNRLYWYRQTLGQGPEFLTYFQNEAQLEKSRLLSDRFSAERPKGSFSTLEIQRTEQGDSAMYLCASSGRWRELNTEAFFGQGTRLTVV.

The V call is TRBV29-1, the J call TRBJ2-7, with 8 bases lining up with TRBD1. J gave up 5 bases and V 8 bases, and 5 bases lay outside the gene matches. Germline V lookup: CDR1 SQVTM, CDR2 ANQGSEA. The CDR3 extends over 11 amino acids. In DNA form, the CDR3 reads TGCAGCACAGAACAGGGGGACGAGCAGTACTTC. Protein: CSTEQGDEQYF.

The rearrangement uses TRBV14 and TRBJ1-2, with D uncertain. The germline V and J ends were trimmed by 0 bases and 5 bases, with 10 bases remaining between them. The CDR3 totals 14 residues. Germline CDR1 SGHDN, CDR2 FVKESK. The CDR3 is CASSQDRTGYGYTF. CDR3 bases: TGTGCCAGCAGCCAAGATCGTACGGGTTATGGCTACACCTTC.

The J gene is TRBJ2-7, the V gene TRBV29-1; TRBD2 agrees at 7 bases. The CDR3 covers 11 residues. CDR1 is SQVTM and CDR2 is ANQGSEA in the germline V gene. With V trimmed by 3 bases and J by 6 bases, 2 bases remained unmatched. CDR3 protein: CSVDRGGEQYF. CDR3 sequence (DNA): TGCAGCGTTGATCGCGGGGGCGAGCAGTACTTC.